This section outlines one T cell receptor beta chain sequence together with its context. The CDR3 is made up of 16 amino acids. Germline values: CDR1 MNHEY, CDR2 SMNVEV (reference sequence). V dropped 5 bases and J dropped 0; count of bases not matched to a gene: 6. The entry originates in a study of blood T cells in healthy people across ages. Together with a sample-barcoded 5' primer, a J-beta primer mix was included in a second PCR lasting roughly 7 to 11 cycles. A template-switch adaptor containing 12 random nucleotides labeled each cDNA molecule. TCRdb recomputed calls from the 5' RACE reads with MiXCR, one row per CDR3 protein. The sample has 600,000 to 850,000 distinct CDR3 sequences, roughly 25% seen once. The same sample was also studied in work on T cells of mothers and their children.

The receptor was isolated from a boy between 5 and 17 years old in good health. Sequenced material: blood. V and J are TRBV27 and TRBJ2-7; 11 nucleotides match TRBD2. In DNA, the CDR3 is TGTGCCAGCAGTGTCCGACTAGCGGGAAGCTCCTACGAGCAGTACTTC. It encodes CASSVRLAGSSYEQYF.